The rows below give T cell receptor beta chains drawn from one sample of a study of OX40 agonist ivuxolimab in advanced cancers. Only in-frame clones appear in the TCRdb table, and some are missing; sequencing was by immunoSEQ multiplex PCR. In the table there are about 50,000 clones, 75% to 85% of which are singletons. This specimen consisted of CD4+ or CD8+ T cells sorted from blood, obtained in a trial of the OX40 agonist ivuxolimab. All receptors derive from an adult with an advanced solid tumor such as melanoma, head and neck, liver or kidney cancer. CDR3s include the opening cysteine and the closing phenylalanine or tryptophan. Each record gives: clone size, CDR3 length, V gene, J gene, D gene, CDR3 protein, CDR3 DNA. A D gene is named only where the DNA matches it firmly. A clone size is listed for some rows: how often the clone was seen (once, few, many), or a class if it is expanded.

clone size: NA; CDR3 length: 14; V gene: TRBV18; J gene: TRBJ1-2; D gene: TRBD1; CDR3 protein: CASSPAGGYSGYTF; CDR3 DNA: TGTGCCAGCTCACCGGCAGGGGGTTATTCTGGCTACACCTTC
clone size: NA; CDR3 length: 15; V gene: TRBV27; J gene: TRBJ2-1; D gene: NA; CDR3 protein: CASSLAGIAYNEQFF; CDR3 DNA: TGTGCCAGCAGTTTAGCGGGGATCGCCTACAATGAGCAGTTCTTC
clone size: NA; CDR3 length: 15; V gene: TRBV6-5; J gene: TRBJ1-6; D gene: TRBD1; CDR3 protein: CASSYRDRGISPLHF; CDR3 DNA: TGTGCCAGCAGTTACAGGGACAGGGGGATTTCACCCCTCCACTTT
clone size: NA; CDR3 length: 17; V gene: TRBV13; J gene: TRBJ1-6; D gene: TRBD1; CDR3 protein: CASSYRGHSNYNSPLHF; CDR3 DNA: TGTGCCAGCAGCTACAGGGGTCACTCCAATTATAATTCACCCCTCCACTTT
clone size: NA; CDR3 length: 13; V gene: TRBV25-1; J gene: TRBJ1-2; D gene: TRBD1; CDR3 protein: CASTRDRNYGYTF; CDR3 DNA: TGTGCCAGCACCAGGGACAGAAACTATGGCTACACCTTC
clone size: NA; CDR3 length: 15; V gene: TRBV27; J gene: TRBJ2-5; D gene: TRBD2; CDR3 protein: CASSPFGRGIETQYF; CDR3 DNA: TGTGCCAGCAGTCCCTTCGGGAGGGGGATAGAGACCCAGTACTTC
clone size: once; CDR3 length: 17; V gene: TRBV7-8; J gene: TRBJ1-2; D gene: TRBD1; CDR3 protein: CASSLRSPDRVRNGYTF; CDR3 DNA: TGTGCCAGCAGCTTACGATCCCCCGACAGGGTTCGAAATGGCTACACCTTC
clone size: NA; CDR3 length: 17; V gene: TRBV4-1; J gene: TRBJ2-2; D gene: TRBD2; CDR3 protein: CASSQDQSGSRSGELFF; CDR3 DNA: TGCGCCAGCAGCCAAGATCAAAGCGGGAGTCGTAGCGGGGAGCTGTTTTTT
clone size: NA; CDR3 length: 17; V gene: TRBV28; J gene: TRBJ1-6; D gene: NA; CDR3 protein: CASSTSLGQLSYSPLHF; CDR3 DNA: TGTGCCAGCAGTACCTCCCTCGGACAGCTGAGTTACTCACCCCTCCACTTT
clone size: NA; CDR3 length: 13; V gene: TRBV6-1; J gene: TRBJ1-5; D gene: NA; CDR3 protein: CASTDGGHQPQHF; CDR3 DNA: TGTGCCAGCACCGATGGGGGGCATCAGCCCCAGCATTTT
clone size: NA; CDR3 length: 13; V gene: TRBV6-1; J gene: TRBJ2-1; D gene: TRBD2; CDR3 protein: CASIRLAGGEQFF; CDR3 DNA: TGTGCCAGCATCCGGCTAGCGGGAGGTGAGCAGTTCTTC
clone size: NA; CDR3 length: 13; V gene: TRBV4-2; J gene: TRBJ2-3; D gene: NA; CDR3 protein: CASSQALEDTQYF; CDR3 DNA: TGTGCCAGCAGCCAAGCCCTGGAAGATACGCAGTATTTT
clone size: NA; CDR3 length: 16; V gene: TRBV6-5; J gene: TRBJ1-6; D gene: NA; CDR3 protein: CASSYAVGRGNSPLHF; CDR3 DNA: TGTGCCAGCAGTTACGCGGTGGGCAGGGGAAATTCACCCCTCCACTTT
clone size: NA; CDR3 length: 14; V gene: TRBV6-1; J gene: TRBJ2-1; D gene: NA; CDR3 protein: CASIPGASYNEQFF; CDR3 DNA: TGTGCCAGCATCCCCGGGGCCTCCTACAATGAGCAGTTCTTC
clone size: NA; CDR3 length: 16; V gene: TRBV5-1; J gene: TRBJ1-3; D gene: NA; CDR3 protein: CASSLGVGNSGNTIYF; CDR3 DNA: TGCGCCAGCAGCTTGGGGGTGGGGAACTCTGGAAACACCATATATTTT
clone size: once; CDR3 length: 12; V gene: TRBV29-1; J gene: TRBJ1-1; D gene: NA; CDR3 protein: CSVDRGNTEAFF; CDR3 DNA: TGCAGCGTTGACAGGGGGAACACTGAAGCTTTCTTT
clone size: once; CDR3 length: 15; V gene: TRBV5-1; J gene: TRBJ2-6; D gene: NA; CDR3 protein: CASSLKGEGANVLTF; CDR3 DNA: TGCGCCAGCAGCTTGAAGGGAGAGGGGGCCAACGTCCTGACTTTC
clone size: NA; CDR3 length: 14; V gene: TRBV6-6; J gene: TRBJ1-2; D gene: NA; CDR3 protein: CASSSPRDTYGYTF; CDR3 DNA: TGTGCCAGCAGTTCCCCCCGGGACACCTATGGCTACACCTTC
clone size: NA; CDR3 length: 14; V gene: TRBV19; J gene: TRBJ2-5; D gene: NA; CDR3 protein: CASSRRNLQETQYF; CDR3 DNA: TGTGCCAGTAGTAGAAGAAATCTCCAAGAGACCCAGTACTTC
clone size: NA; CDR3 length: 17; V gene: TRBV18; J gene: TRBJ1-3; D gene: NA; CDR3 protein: CASSPAPTGHSGNTIYF; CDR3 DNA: TGTGCCAGCTCACCTGCACCGACAGGCCACTCTGGAAACACCATATATTTT
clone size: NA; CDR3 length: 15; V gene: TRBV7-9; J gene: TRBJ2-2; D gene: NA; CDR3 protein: CASSLGGLNTGELFF; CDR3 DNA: TGTGCCAGCAGCTTAGGAGGGCTGAACACCGGGGAGCTGTTTTTT
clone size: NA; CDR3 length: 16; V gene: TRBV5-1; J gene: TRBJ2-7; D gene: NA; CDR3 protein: CASSLGGALRSYEQYF; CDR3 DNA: TGCGCCAGCAGCTTGGGGGGGGCGCTACGATCCTACGAGCAGTACTTC
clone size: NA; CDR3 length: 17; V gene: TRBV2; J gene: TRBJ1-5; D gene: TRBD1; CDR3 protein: CASRPDRGVYSNQPQHF; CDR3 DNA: TGTGCCAGCAGGCCCGACAGGGGGGTTTATAGCAATCAGCCCCAGCATTTT
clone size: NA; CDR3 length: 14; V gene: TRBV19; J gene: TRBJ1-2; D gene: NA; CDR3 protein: CASSISVGGSGYTF; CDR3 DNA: TGTGCCAGTAGTATCAGTGTAGGAGGGAGTGGCTACACCTTC
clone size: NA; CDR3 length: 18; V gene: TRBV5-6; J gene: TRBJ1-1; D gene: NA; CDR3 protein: CASSLAGTRQAKNTEAFF; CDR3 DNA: TGTGCCAGCAGCTTGGCCGGGACAAGACAGGCGAAGAACACTGAAGCTTTCTTT
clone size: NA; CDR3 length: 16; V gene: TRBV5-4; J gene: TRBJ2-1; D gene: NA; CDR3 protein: CASSLFDRNLYNEQFF; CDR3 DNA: TGTGCCAGCAGCTTGTTCGACAGGAACTTGTACAATGAGCAGTTCTTC
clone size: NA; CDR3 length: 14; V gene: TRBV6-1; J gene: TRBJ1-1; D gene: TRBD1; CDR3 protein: CASSPGTGWTEAFF; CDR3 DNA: TGTGCCAGCAGCCCCGGGACAGGGTGGACTGAAGCTTTCTTT
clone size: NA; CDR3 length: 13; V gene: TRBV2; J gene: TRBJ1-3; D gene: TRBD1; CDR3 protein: CASSNRDRGSVYF; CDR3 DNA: TGTGCCAGCAGTAACCGGGACAGGGGTTCGGTGTATTTT
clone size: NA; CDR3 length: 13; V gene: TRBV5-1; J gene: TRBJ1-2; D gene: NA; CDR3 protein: CASRGGSLGGYTF; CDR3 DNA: TGCGCCAGCAGGGGGGGGAGCTTAGGCGGCTACACCTTC
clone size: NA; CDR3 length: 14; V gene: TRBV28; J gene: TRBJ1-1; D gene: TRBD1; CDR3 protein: CASRRTGGSLKAFF; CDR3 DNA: TGTGCCAGCAGAAGAACAGGGGGGAGTTTAAAAGCTTTCTTT
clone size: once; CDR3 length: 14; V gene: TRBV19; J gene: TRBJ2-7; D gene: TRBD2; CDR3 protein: CASSRGGGTYEQYF; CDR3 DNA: TGTGCCAGTAGTAGGGGCGGGGGAACCTACGAGCAGTACTTC
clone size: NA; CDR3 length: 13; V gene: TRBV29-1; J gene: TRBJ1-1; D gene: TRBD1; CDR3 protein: CSAAGGENTEAFF; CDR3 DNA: TGCAGCGCCGCAGGGGGGGAGAACACTGAAGCTTTCTTT
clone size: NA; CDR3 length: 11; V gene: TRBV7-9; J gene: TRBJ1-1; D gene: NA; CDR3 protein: CASSLWAEAFF; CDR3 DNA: TGTGCCAGCAGCTTATGGGCTGAAGCTTTCTTT
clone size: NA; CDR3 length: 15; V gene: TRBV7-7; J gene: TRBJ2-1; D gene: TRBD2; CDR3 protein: CASSPGLAGLDEQFF; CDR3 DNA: TGTGCCAGCAGCCCCGGACTAGCGGGGCTCGATGAGCAGTTCTTC
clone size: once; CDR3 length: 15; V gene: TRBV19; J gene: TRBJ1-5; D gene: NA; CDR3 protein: CASSTKGNGNQPQHF; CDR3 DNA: TGTGCCAGTAGTACTAAGGGAAATGGCAATCAGCCCCAGCATTTT
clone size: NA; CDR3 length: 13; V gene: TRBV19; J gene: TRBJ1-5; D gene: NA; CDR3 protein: CASRGESNQPQHF; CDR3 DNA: TGTGCCAGCCGCGGGGAAAGCAATCAGCCCCAGCATTTT
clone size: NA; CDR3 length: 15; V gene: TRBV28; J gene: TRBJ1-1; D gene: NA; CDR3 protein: CASSLGGRGNTEAFF; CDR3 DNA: TGTGCCAGCAGTTTGGGGGGGCGAGGGAACACTGAAGCTTTCTTT
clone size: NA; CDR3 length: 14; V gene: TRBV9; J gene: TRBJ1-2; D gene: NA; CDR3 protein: CASSGAVGLHGYTF; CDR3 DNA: TGTGCCAGCAGCGGGGCCGTGGGGCTTCATGGCTACACCTTC
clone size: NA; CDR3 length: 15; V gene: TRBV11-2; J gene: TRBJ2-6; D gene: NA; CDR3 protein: CASSQGISGANVLTF; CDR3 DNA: TGTGCCAGCAGCCAGGGGATCTCTGGGGCCAACGTCCTGACTTTC
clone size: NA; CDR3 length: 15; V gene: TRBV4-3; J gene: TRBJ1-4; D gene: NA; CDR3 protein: CASSQEGWANEKLFF; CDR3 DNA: TGCGCCAGCAGCCAGGAGGGTTGGGCTAATGAAAAACTGTTTTTT